This TCR beta chain stems from a study of naive and memory T cell subsets. Overall study findings and caveats: From naive to CM, EM and EMRA, diversity decreased and Gini increased. Possibly reflecting memory cells re-expressing CD45RA, a few larger clonotypes occurred in naive repertoires, especially CD8.

Cells stained for CD3, CD4, CD8, CD45RA and CD27 were sorted into four subsets. This clonotype occurred many times. As yet, its antigen is unknown. The beta constant-region primer was an equimolar mix of two oligonucleotides covering TRBC1 and TRBC2. Ligated cDNA was amplified by four rounds of PCR with nested alpha and beta constant-region primers and SP2. TCRdb re-called the UMI-ligation and nested PCR reads with MiXCR, one entry per CDR3 protein. The sample lists roughly 99,000 distinct CDR3 sequences, about 11% occurring once. The V segment lost 6 bases and the J segment 8 bases; nucleotides outside the gene matches: 5. Germline V lookup: CDR1 SQVTM, CDR2 ANQGSEA. CDR3 length: 11 amino acids.

V usage is TRBV29-1 and J usage is TRBJ1-2; 8 bases align to TRBD1. The sample was naive CD4+ T cells from blood. The clonotype originates from a human donor in good health. The CDR3 here is CSVVTGVGYTF. The CDR3 nucleotides are TGCAGCGTCGTGACAGGGGTCGGCTACACCTTC.